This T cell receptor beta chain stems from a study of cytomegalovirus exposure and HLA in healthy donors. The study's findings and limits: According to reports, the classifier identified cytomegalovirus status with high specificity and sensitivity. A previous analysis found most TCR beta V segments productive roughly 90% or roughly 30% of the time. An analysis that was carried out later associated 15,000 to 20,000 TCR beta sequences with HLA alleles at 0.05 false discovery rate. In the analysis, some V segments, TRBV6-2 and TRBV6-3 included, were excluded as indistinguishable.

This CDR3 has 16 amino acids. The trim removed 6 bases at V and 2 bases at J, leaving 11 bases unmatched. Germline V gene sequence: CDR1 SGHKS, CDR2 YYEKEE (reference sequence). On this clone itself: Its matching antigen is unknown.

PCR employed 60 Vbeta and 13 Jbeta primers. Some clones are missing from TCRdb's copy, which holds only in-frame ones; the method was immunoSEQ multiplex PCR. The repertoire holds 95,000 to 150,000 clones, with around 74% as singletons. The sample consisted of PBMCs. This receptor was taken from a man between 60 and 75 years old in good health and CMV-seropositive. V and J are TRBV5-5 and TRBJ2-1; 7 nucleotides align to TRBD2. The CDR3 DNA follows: TGTGCCAGCATCGTCAGTGCGGGAGAAACCTACAATGAGCAGTTCTTC. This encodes CASIVSAGETYNEQFF.